This T cell receptor (beta chain) stems from a study of response to subunit inactivated influenza vaccine. The study, taken as a whole, reports: That few new T cells are recruited by each seasonal influenza vaccination was the authors' suggestion.

The CDR3 contains 14 residues. CDR1 is SGHRS, CDR2 YFSETQ, per germline. V lost 2 bases to trimming and J lost 2 bases, with 10 bases between them. MiXCR was run by TCRdb on the RT-PCR reads, yielding one entry per CDR3 protein. The table includes roughly 700,000 distinct CDR3 sequences, about 15% detected once. Worth noting for this clonotype: Its antigen is not known. This may arise from a read error, as a much more abundant clone is one base away.

J is TRBJ1-2 and V is TRBV5-1; no firm D call. The TCR sequence derives from a man between 45 and 60 years old who received an inactivated influenza vaccine. Sequenced material: PBMCs from blood, taken 14 to 15 days before vaccination. In DNA form, the CDR3 reads TGCGCCAGCAGCTTAGGCGACATCAACTATGGCTACACCTTC. This encodes CASSLGDINYGYTF.